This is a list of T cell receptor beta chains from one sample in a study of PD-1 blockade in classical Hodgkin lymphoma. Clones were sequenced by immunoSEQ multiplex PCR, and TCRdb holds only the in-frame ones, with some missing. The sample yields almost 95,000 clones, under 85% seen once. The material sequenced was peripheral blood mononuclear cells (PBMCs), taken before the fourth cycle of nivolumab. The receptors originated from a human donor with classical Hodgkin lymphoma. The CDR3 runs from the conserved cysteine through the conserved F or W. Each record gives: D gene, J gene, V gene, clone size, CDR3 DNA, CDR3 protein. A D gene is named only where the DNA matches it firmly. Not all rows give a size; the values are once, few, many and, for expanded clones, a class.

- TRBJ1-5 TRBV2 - TGTGCCAGCAGTGAAGGGACCCGGCAGCCCCAGCATTTT CASSEGTRQPQHF
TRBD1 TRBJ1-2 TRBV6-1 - TGTGCCAGCAATTCCGGGACAGGGGAATATGGCTACACCTTC CASNSGTGEYGYTF
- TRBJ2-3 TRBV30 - TGTGCCTGGAGTGTAAGCAGGGACCTCCAGAGGTATTTT CAWSVSRDLQRYF
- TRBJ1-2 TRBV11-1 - TGTGCCAGCAGCCCAACAGTAAACTATGGCTACACCTTC CASSPTVNYGYTF
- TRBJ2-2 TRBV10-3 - TGTGCCATCAGTGATCAACAGGGTCCCCCCGGGGAGCTGTTTTTT CAISDQQGPPGELFF
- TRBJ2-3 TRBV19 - TGTGCCAGTAGTCTCTTAGGGACTAGCACAGATACGCAGTATTTT CASSLLGTSTDTQYF
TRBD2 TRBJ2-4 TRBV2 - TGTGCCAGCAGCCCCAGAGCTAGCGGGAGCCAACCCCGAGGAAACATTCAGTACTTC CASSPRASGSQPRGNIQYF
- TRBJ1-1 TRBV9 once TGTGCCAGCAGCGGGGGGGTAGGAAACACTGAAGCTTTCTTT CASSGGVGNTEAFF
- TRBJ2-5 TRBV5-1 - TGCGCCAGCAGCTTGTCGGGTAATACCCGGGGACAAGAGACCCAGTACTTC CASSLSGNTRGQETQYF
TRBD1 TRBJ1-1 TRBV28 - TGTGCCAGCAGTTTACCTCGACAGGGCCTCTTCATGAACACTGAAGCTTTCTTT CASSLPRQGLFMNTEAFF
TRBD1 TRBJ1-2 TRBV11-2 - TGTGCCAGCAGCTTAGTTCAGGACAGGGTGGGCACCTATGGCTACACCTTC CASSLVQDRVGTYGYTF
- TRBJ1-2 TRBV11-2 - TGTGCCAGCAGCTTAGAGGGACCCTATGGCTACACCTTC CASSLEGPYGYTF
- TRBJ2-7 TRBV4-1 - TGCGCCAGCAGCCAGCTTCCGGCCTACGAGCAGTACTTC CASSQLPAYEQYF
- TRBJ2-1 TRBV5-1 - TGCGCCAGCAGCTTGATTAGGAGCTCCTACAATGAGCAGTTCTTC CASSLIRSSYNEQFF
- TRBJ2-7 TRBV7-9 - TGTGCCAGCAGCCCCAGGGGAGCCTACGAGCAGTACTTC CASSPRGAYEQYF
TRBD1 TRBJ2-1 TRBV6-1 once TGTGCCAGCAGGGGGACAGGGGCCTTCAATGAGCAGTTCTTC CASRGTGAFNEQFF
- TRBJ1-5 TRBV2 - TGTGCCAGCAAAGGGCAGATCAATCAGCCCCAGCATTTT CASKGQINQPQHF
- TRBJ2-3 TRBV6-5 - TGTGCCAGCACGGTGGGAGTAGCCACAGATACGCAGTATTTT CASTVGVATDTQYF
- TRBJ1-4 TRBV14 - TGTGCCAGCAGCCAGTCATTGGGCGTCAATGAAAAACTGTTTTTT CASSQSLGVNEKLFF
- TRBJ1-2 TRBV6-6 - TGTGCCAGCAGTTACGGCTGGGCAGTCTCCGGCTACACCTTC CASSYGWAVSGYTF
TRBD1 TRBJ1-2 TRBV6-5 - TGTGCCAGCAGGGGGACAGATAACTATGGCTACACCTTC CASRGTDNYGYTF
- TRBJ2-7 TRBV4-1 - TGCGCCAGCAGCCAAGCCCCGGGGTACTACGAGCAGTACTTC CASSQAPGYYEQYF
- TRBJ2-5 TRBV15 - TGTGCCACCAGCAGAGGCTCACAGGGCGGGGAGACCCAGTACTTC CATSRGSQGGETQYF
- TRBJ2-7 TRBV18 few TGTGCCAGCTCACCAGCCCCAGGGCACGAGCAGTACTTC CASSPAPGHEQYF
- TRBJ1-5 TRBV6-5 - TGTGCCAGCAGTTACTCAGGCCTTCAGCCCCAGCATTTT CASSYSGLQPQHF
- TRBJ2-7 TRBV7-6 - TGTGCCAGCAGCTCTGTGGGAAGCTCCTACGAGCAGTACTTC CASSSVGSSYEQYF
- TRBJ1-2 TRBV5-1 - TGCGCCAGCAGCTTGAACCCGGCAGGCAACTATGGCTACACCTTC CASSLNPAGNYGYTF
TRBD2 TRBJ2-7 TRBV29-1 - TGCAGCGTTGAAGCGGGAGCGGGAGTTCCCCCAGACGAGCAGTACTTC CSVEAGAGVPPDEQYF
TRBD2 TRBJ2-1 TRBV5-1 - TGCGCCAGCAGCCCCACCCTAGGTAGCGGGAGGCTTTCCTACAATGAGCAGTTCTTC CASSPTLGSGRLSYNEQFF
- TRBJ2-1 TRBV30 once TGTGCCTGGAGTGACGGTATACTCAATGAGCAGTTCTTC CAWSDGILNEQFF
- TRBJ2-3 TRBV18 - TGTGCCAGCTCACCACCTCCGATCCCAGATACGCAGTATTTT CASSPPPIPDTQYF
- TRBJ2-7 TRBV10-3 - TGTGCCATCAGCAGGGTGTCCTACGAGCAGTACTTC CAISRVSYEQYF
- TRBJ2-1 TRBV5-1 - TGCGCCAGCGCCCCCAGCGGACACACTTACAATGAGCAGTTCTTC CASAPSGHTYNEQFF
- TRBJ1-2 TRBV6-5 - TGTGCCAGCAGGGAGAAGAACTATGGCTACACCTTC CASREKNYGYTF
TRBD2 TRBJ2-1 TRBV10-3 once TGTGCCATCAGGGCGGGACTAGCGGGAGGGCCGGGAGAGAATGAGCAGTTCTTC CAIRAGLAGGPGENEQFF
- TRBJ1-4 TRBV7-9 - TGTGCCAGCAGCCCCACAGGGAGATTCGATGAAAAACTGTTTTTT CASSPTGRFDEKLFF
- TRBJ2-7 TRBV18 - TGTGCCAGCTCACCACAGTCGACCTACGAGCAGTACTTC CASSPQSTYEQYF
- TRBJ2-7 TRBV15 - TGTGCCACCAGCTTTGGCCCCAGGGACGAGCAGTACTTC CATSFGPRDEQYF
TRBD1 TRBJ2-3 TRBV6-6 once TGTGCCAGCAGTGACCGGGACAGGGGATCAGATACGCAGTATTTT CASSDRDRGSDTQYF
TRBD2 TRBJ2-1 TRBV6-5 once TGTGCCAGCAGTAAGCTTAGCGGGAGTTTGGGTGAGCAGTTCTTC CASSKLSGSLGEQFF
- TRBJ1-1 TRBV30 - TGTGCCTGGAGGTGGCCAGGTCAGAACACTGAAGCTTTCTTT CAWRWPGQNTEAFF
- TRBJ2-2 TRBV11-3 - TGTGCCAGCAGCTTAGTTCCGGACACCGGGGAGCTGTTTTTT CASSLVPDTGELFF
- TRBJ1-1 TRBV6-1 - TGTGCCAGCACGGCAGTTGAAGCTTTCTTT CASTAVEAFF
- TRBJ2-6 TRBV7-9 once TGTGCCAGCAGCCTCGGGACTTCCGTCTCTGGGGCCAACGTCCTGACTTTC CASSLGTSVSGANVLTF
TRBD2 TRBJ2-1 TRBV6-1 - TGTGCCAGCAGTCTAGCGGAAGCCAACAATGAGCAGTTCTTC CASSLAEANNEQFF
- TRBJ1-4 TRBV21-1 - TGTGCCAGCAGCAAAGTTACGGGGTCTAAAGAAAAACTGTTTTTT CASSKVTGSKEKLFF
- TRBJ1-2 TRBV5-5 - TGTGCCAGCAGCTTGGTTTTAGTGCCCGGATATGGCTACACCTTC CASSLVLVPGYGYTF
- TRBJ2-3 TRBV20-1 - TGCAGTGCCGCCCAAGGGGATACGCAGTATTTT CSAAQGDTQYF
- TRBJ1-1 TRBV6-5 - TGTGCCAGCAGACAAACGGTACAGTATGAAGCTTTCTTT CASRQTVQYEAFF